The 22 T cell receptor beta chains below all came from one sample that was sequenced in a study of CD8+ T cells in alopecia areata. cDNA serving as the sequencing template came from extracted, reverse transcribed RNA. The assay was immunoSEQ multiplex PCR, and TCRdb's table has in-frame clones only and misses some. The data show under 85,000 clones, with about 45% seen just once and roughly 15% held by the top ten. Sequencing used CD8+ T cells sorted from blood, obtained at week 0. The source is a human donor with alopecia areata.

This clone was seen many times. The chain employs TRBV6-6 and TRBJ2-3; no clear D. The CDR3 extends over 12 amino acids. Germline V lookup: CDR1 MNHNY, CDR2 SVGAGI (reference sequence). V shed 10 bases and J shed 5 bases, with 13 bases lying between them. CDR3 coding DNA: TGTGCCACCTCGCCCTCCGGAGATACGCAGTATTTT. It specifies CATSPSGDTQYF.

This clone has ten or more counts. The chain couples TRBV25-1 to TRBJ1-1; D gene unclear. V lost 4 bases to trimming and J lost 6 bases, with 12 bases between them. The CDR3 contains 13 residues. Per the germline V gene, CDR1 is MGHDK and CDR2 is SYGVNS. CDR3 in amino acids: CASSVISGSEAFF. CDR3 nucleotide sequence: TGTGCCAGCAGTGTTATTTCGGGGTCTGAAGCTTTCTTT.

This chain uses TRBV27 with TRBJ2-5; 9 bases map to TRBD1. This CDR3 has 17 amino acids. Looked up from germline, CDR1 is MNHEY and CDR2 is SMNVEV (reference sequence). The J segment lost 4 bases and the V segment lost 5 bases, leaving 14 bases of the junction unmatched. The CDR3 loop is CASSLRGGQGRRETQYF. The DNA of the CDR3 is TGTGCCAGCAGTCTTAGGGGGGGACAGGGTCGACGAGAGACCCAGTACTTC.

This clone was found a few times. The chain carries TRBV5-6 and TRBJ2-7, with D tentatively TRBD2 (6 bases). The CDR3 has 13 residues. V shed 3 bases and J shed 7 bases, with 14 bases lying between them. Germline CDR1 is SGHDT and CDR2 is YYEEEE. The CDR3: CASSWSGGAEQYF. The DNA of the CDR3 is TGTGCCAGCAGCTGGTCCGGGGGTGCGGAGCAGTACTTC. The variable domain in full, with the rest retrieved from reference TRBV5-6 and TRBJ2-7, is DAGVTQSPTHLIKTRGQQVTLRCSPKSGHDTVSWYQQALGQGPQFIFQYYEEEERQRGNFPDRFSGHQFPNYSSELNVNALLLGDSALYLCASSWSGGAEQYFGPGTRLTVT.

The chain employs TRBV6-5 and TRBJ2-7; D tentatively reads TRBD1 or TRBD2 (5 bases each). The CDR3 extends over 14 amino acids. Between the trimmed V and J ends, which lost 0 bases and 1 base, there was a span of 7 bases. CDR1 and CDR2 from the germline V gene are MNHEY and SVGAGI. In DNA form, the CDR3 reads TGTGCCAGCAGTTACTCGAGGGGATCCTACGAGCAGTACTTC. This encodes CASSYSRGSYEQYF.

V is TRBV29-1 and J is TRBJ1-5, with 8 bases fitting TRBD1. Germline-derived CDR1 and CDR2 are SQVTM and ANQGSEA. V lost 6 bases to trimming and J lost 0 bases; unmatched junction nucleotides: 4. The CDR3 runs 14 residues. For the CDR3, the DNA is TGCAGCGTAGGGACAGGAAATAGCAATCAGCCCCAGCATTTT. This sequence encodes CSVGTGNSNQPQHF.

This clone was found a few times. The CDR3 nucleotides read TGTGCCAGCACGCACACCGGGGAGCTGTTTTTT. Protein product: CASTHTGELFF. The rearrangement joins TRBV7-9 to TRBJ2-2; D remains ambiguous. V lost 7 bases and J 3 bases, leaving 3 bases between the germline ends. Germline V gene lookup returns CDR1 SEHNR and CDR2 FQNEAQ (reference sequence). CDR3 size: 11 residues.

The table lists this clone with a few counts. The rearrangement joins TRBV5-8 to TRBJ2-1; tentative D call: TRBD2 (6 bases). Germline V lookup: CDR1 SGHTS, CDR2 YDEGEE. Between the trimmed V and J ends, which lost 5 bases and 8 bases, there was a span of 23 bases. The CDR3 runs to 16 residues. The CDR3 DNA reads TGTGCCAGCAGGAAGGTAGCGGCCTTCCCTGACGATGAGCAGTTCTTC. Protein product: CASRKVAAFPDDEQFF.

The CDR3, as DNA: TGCAGCGTTGAGCTGGGTAGGAACACCGGGGAGCTGTTTTTT. Encoded protein: CSVELGRNTGELFF. The chain is built from TRBV29-1 and TRBJ2-2; D is unclear. This CDR3 has 14 amino acids. Trimming took off 3 bases at V and 1 base at J, with 9 bases between the two ends. CDR1 and CDR2 (germline): SQVTM, ANQGSEA.

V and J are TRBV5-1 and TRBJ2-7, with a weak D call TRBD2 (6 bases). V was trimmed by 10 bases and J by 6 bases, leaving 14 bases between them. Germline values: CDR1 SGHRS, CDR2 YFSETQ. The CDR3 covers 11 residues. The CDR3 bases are TGCGCCGGTCGGAGGGTGAGCGAGCAGTACTTC. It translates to CAGRRVSEQYF.

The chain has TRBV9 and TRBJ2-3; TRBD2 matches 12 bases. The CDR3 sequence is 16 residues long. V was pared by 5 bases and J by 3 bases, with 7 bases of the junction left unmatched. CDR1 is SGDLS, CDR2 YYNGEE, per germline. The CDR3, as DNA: TGTGCCAGCAGACCACTAGCGGGAGGTTGGACAGATACGCAGTATTTT. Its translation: CASRPLAGGWTDTQYF.

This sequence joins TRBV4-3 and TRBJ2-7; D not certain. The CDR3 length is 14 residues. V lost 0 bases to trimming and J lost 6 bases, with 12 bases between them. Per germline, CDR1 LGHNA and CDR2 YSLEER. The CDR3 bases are TGCGCCAGCAGCCAAGAGGCAGTCCCCTCCGAGCAGTACTTC. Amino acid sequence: CASSQEAVPSEQYF.

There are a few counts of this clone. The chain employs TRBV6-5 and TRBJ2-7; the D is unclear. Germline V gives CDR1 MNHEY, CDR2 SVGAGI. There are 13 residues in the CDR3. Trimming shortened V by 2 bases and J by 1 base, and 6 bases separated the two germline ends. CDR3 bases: TGTGCCAGCAGTTACGCCACGTCCTACGAGCAGTACTTC. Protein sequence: CASSYATSYEQYF.

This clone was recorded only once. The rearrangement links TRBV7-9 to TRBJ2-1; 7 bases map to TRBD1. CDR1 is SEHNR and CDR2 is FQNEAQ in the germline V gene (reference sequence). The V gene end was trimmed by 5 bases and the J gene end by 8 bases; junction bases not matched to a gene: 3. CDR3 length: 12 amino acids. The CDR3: CASSQGTDEQFF. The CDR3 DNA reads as TGTGCCAGCAGCCAGGGGACAGATGAGCAGTTCTTC.

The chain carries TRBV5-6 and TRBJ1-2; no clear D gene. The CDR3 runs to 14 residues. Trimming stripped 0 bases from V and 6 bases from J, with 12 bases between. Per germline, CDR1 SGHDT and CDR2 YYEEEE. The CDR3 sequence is CASSLVAGSDGYTF. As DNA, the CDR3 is TGTGCCAGCAGCTTGGTGGCAGGAAGCGATGGCTACACCTTC. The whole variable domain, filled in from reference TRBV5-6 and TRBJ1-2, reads DAGVTQSPTHLIKTRGQQVTLRCSPKSGHDTVSWYQQALGQGPQFIFQYYEEEERQRGNFPDRFSGHQFPNYSSELNVNALLLGDSALYLCASSLVAGSDGYTFGSGTRLTVV.

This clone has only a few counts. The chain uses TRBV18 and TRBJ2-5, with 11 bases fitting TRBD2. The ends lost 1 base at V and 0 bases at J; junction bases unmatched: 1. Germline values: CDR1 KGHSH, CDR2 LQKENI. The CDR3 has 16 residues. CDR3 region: CASSPRGLADQETQYF. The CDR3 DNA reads TGTGCCAGCTCACCACGGGGACTAGCGGACCAAGAGACCCAGTACTTC.

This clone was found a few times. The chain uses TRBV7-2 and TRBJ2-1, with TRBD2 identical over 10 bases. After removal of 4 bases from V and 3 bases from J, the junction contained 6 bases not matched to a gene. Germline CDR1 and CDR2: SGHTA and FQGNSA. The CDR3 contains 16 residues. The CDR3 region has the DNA TGTGCCAGCAGCTCGACGACTAGCGGGTACTACAATGAGCAGTTCTTC. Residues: CASSSTTSGYYNEQFF.

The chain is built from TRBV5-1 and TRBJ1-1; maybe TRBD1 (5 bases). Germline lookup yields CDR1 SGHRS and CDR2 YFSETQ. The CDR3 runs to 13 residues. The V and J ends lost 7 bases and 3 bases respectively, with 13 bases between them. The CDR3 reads CASRLRGDTEAFF. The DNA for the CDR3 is TGCGCCAGCCGCCTCCGGGGGGACACTGAAGCTTTCTTT.

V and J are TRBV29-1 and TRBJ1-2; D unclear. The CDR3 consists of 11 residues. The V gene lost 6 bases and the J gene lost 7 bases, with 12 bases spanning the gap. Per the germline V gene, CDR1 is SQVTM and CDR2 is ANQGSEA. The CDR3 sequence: CSVLTTGGYTF. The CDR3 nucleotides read TGCAGCGTACTAACTACTGGTGGCTACACCTTC.

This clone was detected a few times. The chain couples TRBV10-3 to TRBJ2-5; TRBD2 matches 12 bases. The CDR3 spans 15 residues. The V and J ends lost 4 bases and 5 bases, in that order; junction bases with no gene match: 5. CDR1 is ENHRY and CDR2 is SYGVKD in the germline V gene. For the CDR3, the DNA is TGTGCCATCAGTGGACTAGCGGGAGACGGGGAGACCCAGTACTTC. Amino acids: CAISGLAGDGETQYF.

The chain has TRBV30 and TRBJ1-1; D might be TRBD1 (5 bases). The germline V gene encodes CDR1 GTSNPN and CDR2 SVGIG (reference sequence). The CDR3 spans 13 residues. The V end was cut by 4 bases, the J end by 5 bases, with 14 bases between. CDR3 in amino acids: CAWTLWGGTEAFF. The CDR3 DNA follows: TGTGCCTGGACCCTGTGGGGGGGTACTGAAGCTTTCTTT.

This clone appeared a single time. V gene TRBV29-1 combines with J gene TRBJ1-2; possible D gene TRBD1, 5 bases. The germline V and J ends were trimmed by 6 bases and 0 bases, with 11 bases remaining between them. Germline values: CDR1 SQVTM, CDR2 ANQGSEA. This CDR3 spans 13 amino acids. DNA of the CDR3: TGCAGCGTGCGGGACGGAGCTAACTATGGCTACACCTTC. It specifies CSVRDGANYGYTF.